This T cell receptor beta chain was sequenced in a study of identical twins. Study-wide results and caveats: Beta out-of-frame twin sharing showed a weaker excess.

Among all donors, each was a healthy Caucasian. CDR3 length equals 13 residues. Germline V gene lookup returns CDR1 ENHRY and CDR2 SYGVKD. The junction had 7 bases not matched to a gene; V was cut back by 11 bases and J by 7 bases. This clonotype was found a few times. As yet, its antigen is unknown. Addition of a universal primer site occurred through template switching, and cDNA carried unique molecular identifiers. One entry per CDR3 protein results from TCRdb running MiXCR on the 5' RACE reads. The top ten clones hold around 0.25% of a sample with roughly 1.6 million distinct CDR3 sequences, 32% of them seen once.

The sample taken for sequencing was cord blood. This clonotype was sampled from a newborn girl in good health. This rearrangement joins TRBV10-3 to TRBJ2-1, with TRBD2 identical over 11 bases. DNA of the CDR3: TGTGCCGCATCGCCTAGCGGGGGGAATGAGCAGTTCTTC. It codes for CAASPSGGNEQFF.